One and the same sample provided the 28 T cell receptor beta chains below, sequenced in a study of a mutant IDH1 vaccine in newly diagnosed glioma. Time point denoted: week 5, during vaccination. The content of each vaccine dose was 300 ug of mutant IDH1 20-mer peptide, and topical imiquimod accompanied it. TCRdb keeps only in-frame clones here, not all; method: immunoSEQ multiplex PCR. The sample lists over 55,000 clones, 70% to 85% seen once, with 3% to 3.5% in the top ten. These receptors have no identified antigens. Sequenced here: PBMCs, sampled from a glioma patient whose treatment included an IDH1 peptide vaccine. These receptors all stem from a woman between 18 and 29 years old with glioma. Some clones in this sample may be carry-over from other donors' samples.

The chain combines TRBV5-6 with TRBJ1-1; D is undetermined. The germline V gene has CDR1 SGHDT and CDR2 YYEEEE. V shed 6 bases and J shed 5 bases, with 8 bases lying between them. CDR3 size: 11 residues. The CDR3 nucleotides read TGTGCCAGCACCGGTCTGACTGAAGCTTTCTTT. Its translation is CASTGLTEAFF.

CDR3 sequence (DNA): TGTGCCAGCAGCTTAACGGCCAGTGGGGGGACCCAGTACTTC. This translates into CASSLTASGGTQYF. The rearrangement links TRBV11-2 to TRBJ2-5; D tentatively reads TRBD1 or TRBD2 (5 bases each). The CDR3 loop spans 14 amino acids. V was trimmed by 2 bases and J by 7 bases, leaving 14 bases between them. Germline CDR1 SGHAT, CDR2 FQNNGV.

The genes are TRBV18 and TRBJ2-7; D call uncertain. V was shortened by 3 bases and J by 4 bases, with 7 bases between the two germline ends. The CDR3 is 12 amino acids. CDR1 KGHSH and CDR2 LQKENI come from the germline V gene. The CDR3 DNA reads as TGTGCCAGCTCACCGGCAGAGTACGAGCAGTACTTC. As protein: CASSPAEYEQYF. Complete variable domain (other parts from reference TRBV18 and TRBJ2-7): NAGVMQNPRHLVRRRGQEARLRCSPMKGHSHVYWYRQLPEEGLKFMVYLQKENIIDESGMPKERFSAEFPKEGPSILRIQQVVRGDSAAYFCASSPAEYEQYFGPGTRLTVT.

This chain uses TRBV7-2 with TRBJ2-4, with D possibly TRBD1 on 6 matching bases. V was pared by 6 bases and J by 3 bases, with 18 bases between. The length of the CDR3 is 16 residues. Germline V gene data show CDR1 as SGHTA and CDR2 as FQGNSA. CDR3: CASSPRDNHRKNIQYF. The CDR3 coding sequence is TGTGCCAGCAGTCCCCGGGACAACCATCGCAAAAACATTCAGTACTTC.

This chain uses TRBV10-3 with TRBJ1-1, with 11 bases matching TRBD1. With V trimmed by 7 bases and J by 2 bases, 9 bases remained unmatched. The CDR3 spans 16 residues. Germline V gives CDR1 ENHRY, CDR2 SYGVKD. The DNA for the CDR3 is TGTGCCATCACCCCCGGGACAGGGGGTTTCAACACTGAAGCTTTCTTT. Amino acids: CAITPGTGGFNTEAFF.

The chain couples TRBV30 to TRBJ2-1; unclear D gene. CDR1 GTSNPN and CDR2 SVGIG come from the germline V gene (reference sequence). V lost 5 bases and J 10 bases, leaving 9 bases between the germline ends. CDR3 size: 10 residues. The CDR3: CAWGLREQFF. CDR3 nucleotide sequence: TGTGCCTGGGGATTGAGGGAGCAGTTCTTC.

The CDR3 nucleotides read TGTGCCAGCAGCTTGTCCCACGTTGTCTATGGCTACACCTTC. Amino acids: CASSLSHVVYGYTF. This chain joins TRBV5-6 and TRBJ1-2, with unresolved D. With 1 base removed from V and 4 bases from J, the gap between germline ends came to 11 bases. CDR3 length: 14 amino acids. Germline loops: CDR1 SGHDT, CDR2 YYEEEE.

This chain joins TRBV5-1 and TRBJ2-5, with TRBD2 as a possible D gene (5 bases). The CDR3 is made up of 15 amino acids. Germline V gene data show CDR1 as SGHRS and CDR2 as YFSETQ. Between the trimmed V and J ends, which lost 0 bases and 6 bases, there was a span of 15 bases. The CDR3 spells CASSLDMPSSKTQYF. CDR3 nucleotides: TGCGCCAGCAGCTTGGATATGCCTAGCTCCAAGACCCAGTACTTC.

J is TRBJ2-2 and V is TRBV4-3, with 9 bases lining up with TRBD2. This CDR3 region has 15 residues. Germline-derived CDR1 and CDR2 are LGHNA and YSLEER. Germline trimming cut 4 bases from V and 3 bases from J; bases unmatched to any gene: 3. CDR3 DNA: TGCGCCAGCAGCCTTATAGCGGGGGACACCGGGGAGCTGTTTTTT. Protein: CASSLIAGDTGELFF.

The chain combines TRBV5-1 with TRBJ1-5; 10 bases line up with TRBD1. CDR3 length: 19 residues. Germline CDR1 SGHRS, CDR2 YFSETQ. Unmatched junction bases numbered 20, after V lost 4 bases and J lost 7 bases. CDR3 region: CASSTPGQGLALSNQPQHF. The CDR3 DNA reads TGCGCCAGCAGCACCCCGGGACAGGGGTTAGCGTTGTCCAACCAGCCCCAGCATTTT. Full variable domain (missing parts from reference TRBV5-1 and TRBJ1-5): KAGVTQTPRYLIKTRGQQVTLSCSPISGHRSVSWYQQTPGQGLQFLFEYFSETQRNKGNFPGRFSGRQFSNSRSEMNVSTLELGDSALYLCASSTPGQGLALSNQPQHFGDGTRLSIL.

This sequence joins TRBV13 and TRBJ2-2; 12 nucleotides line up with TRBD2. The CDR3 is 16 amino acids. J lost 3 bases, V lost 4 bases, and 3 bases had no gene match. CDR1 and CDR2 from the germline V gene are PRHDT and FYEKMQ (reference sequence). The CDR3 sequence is CASSSLAGGDTGELFF. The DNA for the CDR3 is TGTGCCAGCAGCTCCCTAGCGGGAGGGGACACCGGGGAGCTGTTTTTT.

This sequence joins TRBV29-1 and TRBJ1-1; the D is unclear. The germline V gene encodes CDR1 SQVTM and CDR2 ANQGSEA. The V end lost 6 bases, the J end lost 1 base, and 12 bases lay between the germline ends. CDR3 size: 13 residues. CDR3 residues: CSVLRGQNTEAFF. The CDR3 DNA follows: TGCAGCGTCCTCCGAGGGCAGAACACTGAAGCTTTCTTT.

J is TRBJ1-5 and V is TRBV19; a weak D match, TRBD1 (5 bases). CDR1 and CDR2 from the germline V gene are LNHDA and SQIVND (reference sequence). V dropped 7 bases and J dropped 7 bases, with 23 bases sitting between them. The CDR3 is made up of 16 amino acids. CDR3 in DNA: TGTGCCAGTACCGTGAGAGACAGACCGCGGGGACAGCCCCAGCATTTT. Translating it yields CASTVRDRPRGQPQHF.

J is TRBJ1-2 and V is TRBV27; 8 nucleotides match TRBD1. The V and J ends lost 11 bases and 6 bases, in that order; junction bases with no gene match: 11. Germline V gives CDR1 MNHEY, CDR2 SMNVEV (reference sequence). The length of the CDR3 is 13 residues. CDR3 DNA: TGTGCCCAGGGGGGCAGGGGGCGTGATGGCTACACCTTC. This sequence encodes CAQGGRGRDGYTF.

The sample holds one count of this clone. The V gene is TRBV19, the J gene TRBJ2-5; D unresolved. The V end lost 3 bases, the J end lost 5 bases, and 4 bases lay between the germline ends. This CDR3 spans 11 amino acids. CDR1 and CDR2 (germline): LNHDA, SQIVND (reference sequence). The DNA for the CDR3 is TGTGCCAGTAGTATGGGGGAGACCCAGTACTTC. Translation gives CASSMGETQYF.

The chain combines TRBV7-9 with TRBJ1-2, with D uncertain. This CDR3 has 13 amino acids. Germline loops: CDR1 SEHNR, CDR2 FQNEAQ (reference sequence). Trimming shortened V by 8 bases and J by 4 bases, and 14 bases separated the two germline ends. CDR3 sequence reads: CASARGVPYGYTF. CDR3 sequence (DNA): TGTGCCAGCGCCCGCGGGGTCCCCTATGGCTACACCTTC. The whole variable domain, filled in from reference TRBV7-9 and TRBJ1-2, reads DTGVSQNPRHKITKRGQNVTFRCDPISEHNRLYWYRQTLGQGPEFLTYFQNEAQLEKSRLLSDRFSAERPKGSFSTLEIQRTEQGDSAMYLCASARGVPYGYTFGSGTRLTVV.

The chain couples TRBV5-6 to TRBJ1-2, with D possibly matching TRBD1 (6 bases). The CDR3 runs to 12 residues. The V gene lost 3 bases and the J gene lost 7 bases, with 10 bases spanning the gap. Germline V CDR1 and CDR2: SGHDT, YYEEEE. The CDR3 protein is CASSWVGGGYTF. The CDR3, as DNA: TGTGCCAGCAGCTGGGTAGGGGGTGGCTACACCTTC.

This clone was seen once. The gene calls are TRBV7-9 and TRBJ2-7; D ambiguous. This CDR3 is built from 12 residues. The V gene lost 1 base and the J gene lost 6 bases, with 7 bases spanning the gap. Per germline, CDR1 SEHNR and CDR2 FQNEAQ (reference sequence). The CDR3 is CASSLVGIEQYF. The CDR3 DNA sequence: TGTGCCAGCAGCTTAGTGGGTATCGAGCAGTACTTC.

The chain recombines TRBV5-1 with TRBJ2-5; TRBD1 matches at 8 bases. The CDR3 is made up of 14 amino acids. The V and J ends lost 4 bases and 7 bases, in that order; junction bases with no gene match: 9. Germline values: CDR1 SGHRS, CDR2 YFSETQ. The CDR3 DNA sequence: TGCGCCAGCAGCCCAACCCCGGGACAGGTGACCCAGTACTTC. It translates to CASSPTPGQVTQYF. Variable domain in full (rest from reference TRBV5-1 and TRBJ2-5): KAGVTQTPRYLIKTRGQQVTLSCSPISGHRSVSWYQQTPGQGLQFLFEYFSETQRNKGNFPGRFSGRQFSNSRSEMNVSTLELGDSALYLCASSPTPGQVTQYFGPGTRLLVL.

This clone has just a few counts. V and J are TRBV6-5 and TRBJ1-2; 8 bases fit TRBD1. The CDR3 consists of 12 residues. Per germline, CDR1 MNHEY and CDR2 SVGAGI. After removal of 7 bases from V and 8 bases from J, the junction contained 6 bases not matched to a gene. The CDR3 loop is CASTRGHEGYTF. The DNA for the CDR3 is TGTGCCAGCACCAGGGGGCATGAAGGCTACACCTTC.

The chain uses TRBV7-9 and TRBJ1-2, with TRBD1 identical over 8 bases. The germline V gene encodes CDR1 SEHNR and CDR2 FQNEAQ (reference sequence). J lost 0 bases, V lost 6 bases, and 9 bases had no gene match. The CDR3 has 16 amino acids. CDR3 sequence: CASSGTGNHPNYGYTF. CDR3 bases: TGTGCCAGCAGTGGGACAGGTAACCATCCTAACTATGGCTACACCTTC.

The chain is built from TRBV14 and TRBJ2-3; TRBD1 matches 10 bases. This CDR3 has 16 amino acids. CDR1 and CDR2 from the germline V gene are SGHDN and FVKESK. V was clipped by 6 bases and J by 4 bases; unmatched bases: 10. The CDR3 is CASRQTGTGAADTQYF. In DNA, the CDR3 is TGTGCCAGCAGACAAACGGGGACAGGGGCTGCAGATACGCAGTATTTT.

The CDR3 nucleotides are TGTGCCAGCAGTTACGTTTCTTCAGGGGACACTGAAGCTTTCTTT. It translates to CASSYVSSGDTEAFF. The rearrangement joins TRBV6-5 to TRBJ1-1, with D possibly matching TRBD1 (6 bases). This CDR3 region has 15 residues. In germline, CDR1 is MNHEY, CDR2 SVGAGI. V was shortened by 2 bases and J by 3 bases, with 13 bases between the two germline ends.

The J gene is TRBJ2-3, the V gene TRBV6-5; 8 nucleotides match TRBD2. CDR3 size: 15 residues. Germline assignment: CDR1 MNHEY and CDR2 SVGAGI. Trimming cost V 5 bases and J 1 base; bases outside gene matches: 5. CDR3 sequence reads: CASSTPGLGTDTQYF. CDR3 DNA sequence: TGTGCCAGCAGTACACCGGGACTAGGCACAGATACGCAGTATTTT.

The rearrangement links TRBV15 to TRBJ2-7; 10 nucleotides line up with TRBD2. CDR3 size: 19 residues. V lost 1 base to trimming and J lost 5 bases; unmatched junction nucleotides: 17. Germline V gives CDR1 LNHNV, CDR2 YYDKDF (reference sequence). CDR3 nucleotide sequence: TGTGCCACCAGCAGAGGAAGGCTAGCGGGGGCCGGGGGTGTCAACGAGCAGTACTTC. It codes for CATSRGRLAGAGGVNEQYF.

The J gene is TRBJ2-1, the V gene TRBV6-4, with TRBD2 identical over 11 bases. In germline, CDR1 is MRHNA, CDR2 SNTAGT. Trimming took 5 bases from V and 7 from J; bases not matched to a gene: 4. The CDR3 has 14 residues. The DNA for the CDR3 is TGTGCCAGCAGTATAGCGGGAGGGCGAAATGAGCAGTTCTTC. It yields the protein CASSIAGGRNEQFF.

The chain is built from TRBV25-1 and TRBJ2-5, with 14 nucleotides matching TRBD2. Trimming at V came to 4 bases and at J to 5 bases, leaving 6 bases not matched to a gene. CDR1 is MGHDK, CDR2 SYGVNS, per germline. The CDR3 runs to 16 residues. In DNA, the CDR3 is TGTGCCAGCAGTGCGTTGACTAGCGGGGGGGCGGAGACCCAGTACTTC. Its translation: CASSALTSGGAETQYF. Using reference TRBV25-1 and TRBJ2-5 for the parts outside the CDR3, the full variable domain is EADIYQTPRYLVIGTGKKITLECSQTMGHDKMYWYQQDPGMELHLIHYSYGVNSTEKGDLSSESTVSRIRTEHFPLTLESARPSHTSQYLCASSALTSGGAETQYFGPGTRLLVL.

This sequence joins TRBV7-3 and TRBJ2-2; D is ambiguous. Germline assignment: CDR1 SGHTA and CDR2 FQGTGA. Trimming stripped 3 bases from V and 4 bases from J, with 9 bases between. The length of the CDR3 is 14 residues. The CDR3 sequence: CASSFVGSTGELFF. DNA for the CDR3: TGTGCCAGCAGCTTCGTCGGGTCCACCGGGGAGCTGTTTTTT.